This T cell receptor beta chain was recorded in a study of T cell responses to AZD1222 COVID-19 vaccine. Study-level results: Researchers took repertoire samples only after the peak T cell response had come. Baseline antibody screening turned up just a handful of seropositive AZD1222 recipients.

Produced via immunoSEQ multiplex PCR; TCRdb's table is partial and in-frame only. Of approximately 120,000 clones in the sample, 87% were seen once. Comments on this clone: Its antigen is not identified.

This material consisted of peripheral blood, taken on day 0 of AZD1222 vaccination. This receptor was taken from an adult in good health.

This CDR3 reads CPLTGPTFSGNTIYF. CDR3 bases: TGTCCCCTGACAGGGCCTACCTTCTCTGGAAACACCATATATTTT. The V and J genes are TRBV2 and TRBJ1-3, with 7 bases fitting TRBD1. CDR1 is SNHLY and CDR2 is FYNNEI in the germline V gene. The length of the CDR3 is 15 residues.